The 23 T cell receptor beta chains presented below share a single source sample, sequenced in a study of OX40 agonist ivuxolimab in advanced cancers. Some clones are missing from TCRdb's copy, which holds only in-frame ones; the method was immunoSEQ multiplex PCR. The table includes under 95,000 clones, 75% to 90% detected once. Sequencing was performed on CD4+ or CD8+ T cells sorted from blood, taken in a trial of the OX40 agonist ivuxolimab. Every receptor here comes from an adult with an advanced solid tumor such as melanoma, head and neck, liver or kidney cancer.

V is TRBV28 and J is TRBJ2-7; D is unclear. Looked up from germline, CDR1 is MDHEN and CDR2 is SYDVKM. V was cut by 6 bases and J by 3 bases, with 18 bases left in between. This CDR3 spans 15 amino acids. The CDR3 DNA follows: TGTGCCAGCAGCCTAGGCCCAGCTCAAATCTACGAGCAGTACTTC. It encodes CASSLGPAQIYEQYF.

This clone came up once. This rearrangement joins TRBV28 to TRBJ1-3; perhaps TRBD1 as D (6 bases). The V gene lost 8 bases and the J gene lost 0 bases, with 17 bases spanning the gap. This CDR3 contains 16 residues. Germline CDR1 MDHEN, CDR2 SYDVKM. The CDR3 sequence: CASARGGTPSGNTIYF. The CDR3 bases are TGTGCCAGCGCCCGTGGGGGGACACCCTCTGGAAACACCATATATTTT.

V usage is TRBV11-3 and J usage is TRBJ2-2, with 8 bases aligning to TRBD1. J was trimmed by 5 bases and V by 5 bases; bases with no gene match: 10. This CDR3 spans 16 amino acids. Germline V gene lookup returns CDR1 SGHNT and CDR2 YENEEA. As DNA, the CDR3 is TGTGCCAGCAGCGGCCGGGACAGGAATGGTACCGGGGAGCTGTTTTTT. Translated, it gives CASSGRDRNGTGELFF.

The rearrangement uses TRBV19 and TRBJ2-3; D gene unclear. V lost 2 bases and J lost 0, with 15 bases in between. The CDR3 sequence is 17 residues long. Germline V gives CDR1 LNHDA, CDR2 SQIVND (reference sequence). This chain's CDR3 is CASSIRLGYTSTDTQYF. CDR3 sequence (DNA): TGTGCCAGTAGTATACGACTCGGATACACTAGCACAGATACGCAGTATTTT.

This clone was recorded a few times. The CDR3: CASTLQGRNTEAFF. The CDR3 bases are TGTGCCAGCACCTTACAGGGTCGGAACACTGAAGCTTTCTTT. This sequence joins TRBV6-5 and TRBJ1-1, with D possibly matching TRBD1 (6 bases). The CDR3 consists of 14 residues. V was clipped by 7 bases and J by 1 base, with 13 bases between them. CDR1 is MNHEY and CDR2 is SVGAGI in the germline V gene.

Only one count was recorded for this clone. The chain joins TRBV6-5 to TRBJ1-3; possibly TRBD1 for D (5 bases). Trimming cost V 8 bases and J 5 bases, with 10 bases left between them. The CDR3 consists of 12 residues. Germline CDR1 MNHEY, CDR2 SVGAGI. CDR3 nucleotides: TGTGCCAGCGGGGACGGCCGAAACACCATATATTTT. This gives the protein CASGDGRNTIYF.

This clone is a singleton in its sample. The chain is built from TRBV7-9 and TRBJ2-3; TRBD1 or TRBD2 may be the D gene (6 bases each). The length of the CDR3 is 14 residues. V was cut by 6 bases and J by 2 bases, with 12 bases left in between. Germline V lookup: CDR1 SEHNR, CDR2 FQNEAQ (reference sequence). The CDR3: CASSSSGATDTQYF. In DNA form, the CDR3 reads TGTGCCAGCAGTTCGTCGGGGGCCACAGATACGCAGTATTTT.

The rearrangement uses TRBV23-1 and TRBJ2-7; the match to TRBD1 covers 7 bases. TRBV23-1 is labeled an ORF, and its function is uncertain. The CDR3 has 13 residues. The V and J ends lost 7 bases and 7 bases, in that order; junction bases with no gene match: 10. CDR3 loop: CASTKDRYEEQYF. The CDR3 bases are TGCGCCAGCACAAAGGACAGGTATGAGGAGCAGTACTTC.

The chain employs TRBV7-2 and TRBJ2-5, with TRBD2 matching 7 bases. The junction had 7 bases not matched to a gene; V was cut back by 6 bases and J by 3 bases. CDR3 size: 14 residues. The germline V gene encodes CDR1 SGHTA and CDR2 FQGNSA. The DNA for the CDR3 is TGTGCCAGCAGGGGGGGGTGGTGGAAAGAGACCCAGTACTTC. It codes for CASRGGWWKETQYF.

The chain couples TRBV19 to TRBJ2-2; 8 bases match TRBD2. This CDR3 is built from 18 residues. After removal of 3 bases from V and 2 bases from J, the junction contained 11 bases not matched to a gene. Germline V gene data show CDR1 as LNHDA and CDR2 as SQIVND (reference sequence). CDR3 in amino acids: CASSIPEGSGINTGELFF. The DNA of the CDR3 is TGTGCCAGTAGTATCCCCGAGGGTAGCGGGATAAACACCGGGGAGCTGTTTTTT. The full variable domain, its missing parts supplied by reference TRBV19 and TRBJ2-2, is DGGITQSPKYLFRKEGQNVTLSCEQNLNHDAMYWYRQDPGQGLRLIYYSQIVNDFQKGDIAEGYSVSREKKESFPLTVTSAQKNPTAFYLCASSIPEGSGINTGELFFGEGSRLTVL.

V usage is TRBV27 and J usage is TRBJ2-2; 8 bases line up with TRBD1. CDR1 is MNHEY and CDR2 is SMNVEV in the germline V gene (reference sequence). There are 14 residues in the CDR3. After removal of 6 bases from V and 4 bases from J, the junction contained 4 bases not matched to a gene. The CDR3 sequence is CASSSGQGTGELFF. CDR3 sequence (DNA): TGTGCCAGCAGCTCCGGACAGGGCACCGGGGAGCTGTTTTTT.

The gene calls are TRBV6-1 and TRBJ2-2; 7 bases are shared with TRBD1. Germline V gene data show CDR1 as MNHNS and CDR2 as SASEGT. V gave up 7 bases and J gave up 4 bases; unmatched junction bases: 3. The CDR3 has 13 residues. The CDR3 region is CASTEGATGELFF. CDR3 nucleotide sequence: TGTGCCAGCACTGAGGGGGCCACCGGGGAGCTGTTTTTT.

This clone was observed once. The genes are TRBV27 and TRBJ2-7; D is possibly TRBD1 (5 bases). Germline V gives CDR1 MNHEY, CDR2 SMNVEV (reference sequence). The CDR3 covers 14 residues. Trimming cost V 5 bases and J 5 bases, with 16 bases left between them. CDR3 in amino acids: CASSPPRVTNEQYF. As DNA, the CDR3 is TGTGCCAGCAGTCCCCCCAGGGTGACGAACGAGCAGTACTTC.

The chain has TRBV28 and TRBJ1-2, with D possibly matching TRBD1 (5 bases). Looked up from germline, CDR1 is MDHEN and CDR2 is SYDVKM. V dropped 3 bases and J dropped 1 base, with 12 bases sitting between them. CDR3 length equals 15 residues. The chain's CDR3 is CASSFGGWVNYGYTF. The CDR3 DNA reads TGTGCCAGCAGTTTCGGGGGGTGGGTTAACTATGGCTACACCTTC.

V and J are TRBV18 and TRBJ1-4; D is perhaps TRBD1 (5 bases). From germline, CDR1 is KGHSH and CDR2 LQKENI. The CDR3 runs 16 residues. The V and J ends lost 3 bases and 8 bases respectively, with 19 bases between them. CDR3 amino acids: CASSPAMQGGGEKLFF. For the CDR3, the DNA is TGTGCCAGCTCACCCGCAATGCAGGGAGGAGGGGAAAAACTGTTTTTT.

This clone was counted once. This rearrangement joins TRBV4-2 to TRBJ1-3; 7 nucleotides match TRBD1. The CDR3 spans 16 residues. Germline CDR1 is LGHNA and CDR2 is YNFKEQ. After removal of 0 bases from V and 4 bases from J, the junction contained 6 bases not matched to a gene. The CDR3 coding sequence is TGTGCCAGCAGCCAAGAGTTCACAGGGGCGGGAAACACCATATATTTT. Its protein is CASSQEFTGAGNTIYF.

The V call is TRBV28, the J call TRBJ1-1; tentatively, D is TRBD1 (6 bases). From germline, CDR1 is MDHEN and CDR2 SYDVKM. The CDR3 is made up of 14 amino acids. The V gene lost 4 bases and the J gene lost 6 bases, with 15 bases spanning the gap. CDR3 coding DNA: TGTGCCAGCAGTTCAACAGGGAGGAGAGCTGAAGCTTTCTTT. Residues: CASSSTGRRAEAFF. Full variable domain (rest looked up from reference TRBV28 and TRBJ1-1): DVKVTQSSRYLVKRTGEKVFLECVQDMDHENMFWYRQDPGLGLRLIYFSYDVKMKEKGDIPEGYSVSREKKERFSLILESASTNQTSMYLCASSSTGRRAEAFFGQGTRLTVV.

The chain uses TRBV13 and TRBJ1-6; tentative D call: TRBD1 (6 bases). CDR1 and CDR2 from the germline V gene are PRHDT and FYEKMQ (reference sequence). The CDR3 covers 15 residues. V was pared by 1 base and J by 6 bases, with 10 bases between. DNA of the CDR3: TGTGCCAGCAGCTTAGATCGGACAGTTAATTCACCCCTCCACTTT. Translated, it gives CASSLDRTVNSPLHF.

The chain has TRBV28 and TRBJ2-2, with a possible D match to TRBD1 (6 bases). The CDR3 loop spans 15 amino acids. V dropped 5 bases and J dropped 5 bases, with 15 bases sitting between them. Germline CDR1 reads MDHEN; CDR2 reads SYDVKM. The CDR3 spells CASSRDTGGTGELFF. CDR3 bases: TGTGCCAGCAGTCGGGACACAGGTGGGACCGGGGAGCTGTTTTTT.

The genes are TRBV7-9 and TRBJ2-3, with a weak D call TRBD2 (5 bases). Trimming removed 5 bases at V and 0 bases at J, with 21 bases between. The CDR3 is 18 amino acids. Germline lookup yields CDR1 SEHNR and CDR2 FQNEAQ (reference sequence). This CDR3 reads CASSPQREMGSSTDTQYF. As DNA, the CDR3 is TGTGCCAGCAGCCCCCAAAGGGAGATGGGGTCTAGCACAGATACGCAGTATTTT.

The chain links TRBV4-3 to TRBJ1-3; D unclear. V lost 4 bases and J 0 bases, leaving 10 bases between the germline ends. In germline, CDR1 is LGHNA, CDR2 YSLEER. The CDR3 runs to 15 residues. CDR3 DNA: TGCGCCAGCAGCCCTTCGCTGAACTCTGGAAACACCATATATTTT. This translates into CASSPSLNSGNTIYF.

V and J are TRBV10-3 and TRBJ1-2, with D perhaps matching TRBD1 (6 bases). From germline, CDR1 is ENHRY and CDR2 SYGVKD. The length of the CDR3 is 14 residues. Trimming cost V 4 bases and J 3 bases, with 12 bases left between them. DNA of the CDR3: TGTGCCATCAGTGGTTCCCAGGGGTACTATGGCTACACCTTC. Its translation is CAISGSQGYYGYTF.

In its sample, this clone was seen once. The genes are TRBV19 and TRBJ1-5; D is possibly TRBD1 (6 bases). The CDR3 runs to 12 residues. The V gene lost 6 bases and the J gene lost 7 bases, with 10 bases spanning the gap. CDR1 and CDR2 (germline): LNHDA, SQIVND (reference sequence). The CDR3 region has the DNA TGTGCCAGTAGCGCTGGACAGCAGCCCCAGCATTTT. Its translation is CASSAGQQPQHF.